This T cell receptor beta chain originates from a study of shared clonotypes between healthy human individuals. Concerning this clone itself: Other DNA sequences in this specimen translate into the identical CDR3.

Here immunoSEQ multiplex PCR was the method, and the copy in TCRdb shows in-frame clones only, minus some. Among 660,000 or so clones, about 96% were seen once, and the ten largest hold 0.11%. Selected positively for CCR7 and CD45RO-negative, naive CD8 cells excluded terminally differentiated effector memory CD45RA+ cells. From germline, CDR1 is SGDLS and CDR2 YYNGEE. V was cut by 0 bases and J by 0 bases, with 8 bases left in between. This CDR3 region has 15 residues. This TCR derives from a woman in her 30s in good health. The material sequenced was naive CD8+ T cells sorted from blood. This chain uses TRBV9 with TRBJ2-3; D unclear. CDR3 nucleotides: TGTGCCAGCAGCGTAGCTGGCAGAAGCACAGATACGCAGTATTTT. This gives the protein CASSVAGRSTDTQYF. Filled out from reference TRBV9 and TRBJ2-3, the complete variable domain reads DSGVTQTPKHLITATGQRVTLRCSPRSGDLSVYWYQQSLDQGLQFLIQYYNGEERAKGNILERFSAQQFPDLHSELNLSSLELGDSALYFCASSVAGRSTDTQYFGPGTRLTVL.